This entry describes one T cell receptor (beta chain). Its matching antigen is unknown. Germline V CDR1 and CDR2: DFQATT, SNEGSKA (reference sequence). This CDR3 has 13 residues. V lost 6 bases and J lost 3, with 15 bases in between. A J-beta primer mix and a sample-barcoded 5' primer were used in a second PCR of roughly 7 to 12 cycles. TCRdb re-derived calls from the 5' RACE reads in MiXCR, one entry per CDR3 protein. The table has roughly 550,000 distinct CDR3 sequences, nearly 25% seen once. This entry belongs to a study of blood T cells in healthy people across ages. Findings and limits, study-wide: The long-lived group displayed more naive CD4+ cells, plus higher diversity, than the aged donors did.

The same sample was also studied in work on T cells of mothers and their children. Turning to that study: Every mother supplied over 9 million TCR beta CDR3 reads and every child around 3 million.

The chain carries TRBV20-1 and TRBJ2-7, with D unresolved. Sequences were obtained from blood. The receptor was derived from a boy younger than 18 in good health. CDR3 region: CSAPRVGNYEQYF. Written as DNA, the CDR3 is TGCAGTGCCCCCCGCGTTGGGAACTACGAGCAGTACTTC.